This TCR beta chain stems from a study of cytomegalovirus exposure and HLA in healthy donors. J was trimmed by 1 base and V by 3 bases; bases with no gene match: 3. The CDR3 sequence is 15 residues long. CDR1 SGHNT and CDR2 YENEEA come from the germline V gene. In regard to this clone: What it binds is unknown.

Sequencing used immunoSEQ multiplex PCR; TCRdb keeps in-frame clones, though not all of them. Of approximately 160,000 clones listed, roughly 80% are singletons. Whole-study results and caveats: Associated with cytomegalovirus, according to the listing, were around 170 TCR beta chains.

The receptor was isolated from a young man in good health and CMV-seropositive. The J gene is TRBJ2-1, the V gene TRBV11-3; 7 nucleotides match TRBD1. Sequenced sample: PBMCs. CDR3 in DNA: TGTGCCAGCAGCTTGATGGGACAGTCCTACAATGAGCAGTTCTTC. Protein: CASSLMGQSYNEQFF.